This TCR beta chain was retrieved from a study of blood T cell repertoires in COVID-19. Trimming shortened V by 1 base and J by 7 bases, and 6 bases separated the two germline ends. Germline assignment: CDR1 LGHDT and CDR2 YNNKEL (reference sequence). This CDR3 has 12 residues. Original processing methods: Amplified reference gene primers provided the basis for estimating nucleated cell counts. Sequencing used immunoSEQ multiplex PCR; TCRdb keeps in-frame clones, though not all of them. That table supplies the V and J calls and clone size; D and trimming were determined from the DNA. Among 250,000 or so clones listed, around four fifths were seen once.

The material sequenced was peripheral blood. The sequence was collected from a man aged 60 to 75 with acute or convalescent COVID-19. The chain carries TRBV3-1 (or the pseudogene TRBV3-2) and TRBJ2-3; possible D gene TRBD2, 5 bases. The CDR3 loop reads CASSQATNTQYF. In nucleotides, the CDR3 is TGTGCCAGCAGCCAAGCGACTAATACGCAGTATTTT.